This T cell receptor (beta chain) was sequenced during a study of cytomegalovirus exposure and HLA in healthy donors. The PCR was carried out with 60 Vbeta primers and 13 Jbeta primers. Profiled with immunoSEQ multiplex PCR; TCRdb holds only in-frame clones, not every one. The sample includes some 46,000 clones. As concerns this clone: Its antigen is unidentified.

Points from the study as a whole: The number of N-insertions in an Asian-associated ancestry cluster was reportedly below the roughly 670-donor mean in a later analysis.

Germline loops: CDR1 SGHDT, CDR2 YYEEEE. V lost 6 bases and J lost 5, with 9 bases in between. The CDR3 runs 11 residues. The TCR comes from a male donor in good health and CMV-seronegative. The chain joins TRBV5-6 to TRBJ2-7; D is perhaps TRBD2 (5 bases). Source material: PBMCs. The CDR3 nucleotides read TGTGCCAGCACCTGGGAGAACGAGCAGTACTTC. Translated: CASTWENEQYF.